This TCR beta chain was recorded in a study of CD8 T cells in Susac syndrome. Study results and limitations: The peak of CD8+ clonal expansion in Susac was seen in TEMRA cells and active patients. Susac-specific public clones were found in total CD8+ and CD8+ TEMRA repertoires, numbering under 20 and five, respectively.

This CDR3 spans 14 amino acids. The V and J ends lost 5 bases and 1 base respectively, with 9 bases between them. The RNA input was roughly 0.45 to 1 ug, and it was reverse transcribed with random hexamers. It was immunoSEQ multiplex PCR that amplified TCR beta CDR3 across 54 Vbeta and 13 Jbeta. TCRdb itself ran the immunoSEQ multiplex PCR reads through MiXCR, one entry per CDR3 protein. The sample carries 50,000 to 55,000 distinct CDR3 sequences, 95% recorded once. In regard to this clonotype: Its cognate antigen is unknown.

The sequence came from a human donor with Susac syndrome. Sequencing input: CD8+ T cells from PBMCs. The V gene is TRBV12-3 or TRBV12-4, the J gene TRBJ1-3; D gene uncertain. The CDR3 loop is CASSPQPSGNTIYF. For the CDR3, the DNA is TGTGCCAGCAGTCCCCAGCCTTCTGGAAACACCATATATTTT.